This TCR beta chain is from a study of blood T cells in healthy people across ages. Whole-study findings and limits: Both naive CD4+ cell counts and diversity were greater in long-lived donors than in aged donors.

Germline V gives CDR1 SQVTM, CDR2 ANQGSEA. This CDR3 has 11 amino acids. V lost 6 bases to trimming and J lost 5 bases, with 11 bases between them. For this clonotype: The antigen is undetermined.

The second PCR ran roughly 7 to 11 cycles with a sample-barcoded 5' primer and J-beta primers. TCRdb passed the 5' RACE reads through MiXCR, listing each CDR3 protein once. This table has around 1.5 million distinct CDR3 sequences, around 55% appearing once. The source is a young man in good health. The sample taken for sequencing was blood. The chain combines TRBV29-1 with TRBJ2-7; D is undetermined. The DNA of the CDR3 is TGCAGCGTGGTGGGCAGGCACGAGCAGTACTTC. Protein product: CSVVGRHEQYF.